This T cell receptor (beta chain) was captured in a study of cytomegalovirus exposure and HLA in healthy donors. Whole-study results and caveats: The productive fraction for most TCR beta V segments was about 90% or about 30% in an earlier analysis. Fewer N-insertions (relative to the 666-donor mean) were reportedly seen in an Asian-associated ancestry cluster in a later analysis.

V dropped 5 bases and J dropped 0 bases, with 11 bases sitting between them. The V gene's germline CDR1 is SGHTA and CDR2 FQGNSA. This CDR3 is 15 amino acids long. Turning to this clone: Its specificity is not known.

Each of the donors was a healthy bone marrow donor. PCR amplification relied on 60 Vbeta primers (plus 13 Jbeta primers). The protocol was immunoSEQ multiplex PCR, while the TCRdb copy is restricted to in-frame clones and leaves out a portion. The specimen's table records fewer than 45,000 clones. This clonotype originated in a man aged 40-49 years in good health and CMV-seropositive. V gene TRBV7-2 combines with J gene TRBJ2-1, with TRBD1 as a possible D gene (6 bases). Input material: PBMCs. The CDR3 loop reads CASSRDTGSYNEQFF. The CDR3 DNA is TGTGCCAGCAGCCGGGACACAGGCTCCTACAATGAGCAGTTCTTC.